The 17 T cell receptor beta chains in this list originate from one sample, sequenced in a study of early T cells in non-severe SARS-CoV-2 infection. A single record per CDR3 protein comes from TCRdb applying MiXCR to the 5' RACE reads. The top ten clones hold roughly 7.1% of a sample with about 34,000 distinct CDR3 sequences, approximately 6% of them seen once. Sequenced sample: whole blood. The receptor source for this set is an adult who was a healthcare worker with PCR-confirmed SARS-CoV-2 infection or an uninfected control (not recorded which).

The J gene is TRBJ2-1, the V gene TRBV30, with 8 bases lining up with TRBD2. J was trimmed by 9 bases and V by 2 bases; bases with no gene match: 6. Per the germline V gene, CDR1 is GTSNPN and CDR2 is SVGIG (reference sequence). The length of the CDR3 is 13 residues. The CDR3 sequence: CAWSRTSSSEQFF. The CDR3 DNA sequence: TGTGCCTGGAGTCGGACTAGCTCGAGTGAGCAGTTCTTC.

This clonotype was counted at least ten times. The CDR3 sequence is CASSEFLGGAKNIQYF. CDR3 sequence (DNA): TGTGCCAGCAGTGAATTCCTAGGGGGGGCCAAAAACATTCAGTACTTC. This sequence joins TRBV2 and TRBJ2-4; D may correspond to TRBD1 or TRBD2 (6 bases each). Trimming removed 2 bases at V and 1 base at J, with 12 bases between. The length of the CDR3 is 16 residues. CDR1 and CDR2 (germline): SNHLY, FYNNEI.

This clonotype came up many times. The J gene is TRBJ1-4, the V gene TRBV20-1, with 7 bases that match TRBD1. This CDR3 has 12 residues. The V gene end was trimmed by 7 bases and the J gene end by 4 bases; junction bases not matched to a gene: 3. The germline V gene has CDR1 DFQATT and CDR2 SNEGSKA (reference sequence). CDR3 in DNA: TGCAGTGGGCACAGGGGTAATGAAAAACTGTTTTTT. Translation gives CSGHRGNEKLFF.

This clonotype was seen many times. This chain uses TRBV6-9 with TRBJ2-4, with 8 bases lining up with TRBD2. The CDR3 runs 15 residues. Germline lookup yields CDR1 MNHGY and CDR2 SVAAGI. V was clipped by 8 bases and J by 2 bases; unmatched bases: 8. In DNA form, the CDR3 reads TGTGCCAGCTTCGGATCGGGGGGGCCCAAAAACATTCAGTACTTC. This codes for CASFGSGGPKNIQYF.

This clonotype was seen at least ten times. J is TRBJ2-3 and V is TRBV6-5, with D perhaps TRBD1 or TRBD2 (6 bases each). Germline assignment: CDR1 MNHEY and CDR2 SVGAGI. The CDR3 has 15 amino acids. Trimming pared 4 bases from V and 2 bases from J, leaving 13 bases between. CDR3: CASSSRGADTDTQYF. In nucleotides, the CDR3 is TGTGCCAGCAGTTCGAGGGGGGCAGACACAGATACGCAGTATTTT.

In this sample, this clonotype turned up many times. The genes are TRBV12-3 or TRBV12-4 and TRBJ2-3; TRBD1 matches 8 bases. This CDR3 is built from 17 residues. Trimming cost V 7 bases and J 9 bases; bases outside gene matches: 21. The CDR3 region is CASTSGGTGVTRGTQYF. CDR3 DNA: TGTGCCAGCACCTCCGGCGGGACAGGAGTTACTAGGGGGACGCAGTATTTT.

This clonotype was seen only a few times. The chain joins TRBV3-1 to TRBJ2-5, with D perhaps matching TRBD2 (6 bases). This CDR3 spans 13 amino acids. Trimming removed 4 bases at V and 2 bases at J, with 8 bases between. Germline V CDR1 and CDR2: LGHDT, YNNKEL (reference sequence). DNA of the CDR3: TGTGCCAGCAGCCGGAGGGGACAAGAGACCCAGTACTTC. It encodes CASSRRGQETQYF.

This clonotype was observed many times. This rearrangement joins TRBV29-1 to TRBJ2-5; D unresolved. Germline CDR1 and CDR2: SQVTM and ANQGSEA. This CDR3 is 12 amino acids long. V was cut by 1 base and J by 0 bases, with 3 bases left in between. The CDR3 DNA follows: TGCAGCGTTGAAGTCAACCAAGAGACCCAGTACTTC. It translates to CSVEVNQETQYF.

The J gene is TRBJ2-3, the V gene TRBV12-3 or TRBV12-4; 11 bases map to TRBD2. The ends lost 6 bases at V and 2 bases at J; junction bases unmatched: 7. The CDR3 length is 16 residues. As DNA, the CDR3 is TGTGCCAGCAGCCCCAAGGGACTAGCGGTCACAGATACGCAGTATTTT. Encoded protein: CASSPKGLAVTDTQYF.

This clonotype was found many times. The rearrangement uses TRBV14 and TRBJ2-7, with 7 bases aligning to TRBD1. The CDR3 contains 14 residues. The V and J ends lost 3 bases and 3 bases, in that order; junction bases with no gene match: 5. The germline V gene has CDR1 SGHDN and CDR2 FVKESK. Here the CDR3 reads CASSQQGVVYEQYF. The CDR3 DNA reads TGTGCCAGCAGCCAGCAGGGGGTGGTCTACGAGCAGTACTTC. The full variable domain, in which reference TRBV14 and TRBJ2-7 provide the parts outside the CDR3, is EAGVTQFPSHSVIEKGQTVTLRCDPISGHDNLYWYRRVMGKEIKFLLHFVKESKQDESGMPNNRFLAERTGGTYSTLKVQPAELEDSGVYFCASSQQGVVYEQYFGPGTRLTVT.

This clonotype occurred many times. The chain employs TRBV7-9 and TRBJ2-1; unclear D gene. The CDR3 sequence is 10 residues long. V lost 11 bases to trimming and J lost 1 base, with 3 bases between them. The germline CDR1 and CDR2 sequences are SEHNR and FQNEAQ (reference sequence). CDR3 loop: CALSYNEQFF. The CDR3, as DNA: TGTGCCCTTTCCTACAATGAGCAGTTCTTC.

This clonotype was counted at least ten times. The V and J genes are TRBV27 and TRBJ2-3, with D possibly matching TRBD2 (6 bases). CDR1 and CDR2 from the germline V gene are MNHEY and SMNVEV (reference sequence). This CDR3 has 15 amino acids. V lost 6 bases, J lost 0 bases, and 13 bases lay in between. The CDR3 DNA reads TGTGCCAGCAGGGCGGAGCGGGTCAGCACAGATACGCAGTATTTT. It codes for CASRAERVSTDTQYF.

At least ten counts were recorded for this clonotype. The chain couples TRBV10-2 to TRBJ1-6; possible D gene TRBD1, 5 bases. Trimming pared 7 bases from V and 4 bases from J, leaving 14 bases between. The CDR3 extends over 15 amino acids. Germline V gene sequence: CDR1 WSHSY, CDR2 SAAADI. The chain's CDR3 is CASKEGPGYNSPLHF. CDR3 in DNA: TGCGCCAGCAAAGAGGGGCCGGGATATAATTCACCCCTCCACTTT.

In this sample, this clonotype turned up many times. The J gene is TRBJ2-3, the V gene TRBV5-4; D not resolved. Between the trimmed V and J ends, which lost 0 bases and 0 bases, there was a span of 8 bases. CDR1 SGHNT and CDR2 YYREEE come from the germline V gene (reference sequence). The CDR3 consists of 15 residues. CDR3 DNA: TGTGCCAGCAGCTTGGTCAGTGCTAGCACAGATACGCAGTATTTT. Translation: CASSLVSASTDTQYF.

J is TRBJ2-6 and V is TRBV7-9, with 11 bases aligning to TRBD1. The germline V gene encodes CDR1 SEHNR and CDR2 FQNEAQ (reference sequence). V was clipped by 5 bases and J by 2 bases; unmatched bases: 5. The length of the CDR3 is 17 residues. This CDR3 reads CASSAGTGGAGANVLTF. The CDR3 nucleotides are TGTGCCAGCAGCGCCGGGACAGGGGGAGCTGGGGCCAACGTCCTGACTTTC.

This clonotype was seen at least ten times. This rearrangement joins TRBV2 to TRBJ2-7, with D possibly matching TRBD1 (5 bases). Looked up from germline, CDR1 is SNHLY and CDR2 is FYNNEI. The CDR3 length is 13 residues. The V end was cut by 3 bases, the J end by 6 bases, with 12 bases between. Written as DNA, the CDR3 is TGTGCCAGCAGTGATCCAGGGAAATTCGAGCAGTACTTC. It encodes CASSDPGKFEQYF.

There are many counts of this clonotype. The rearrangement joins TRBV6-6 to TRBJ1-5, with D possibly matching TRBD1 (6 bases). CDR1 and CDR2 (germline): MNHNY, SVGAGI (reference sequence). The V gene lost 10 bases and the J gene lost 5 bases, with 15 bases spanning the gap. This CDR3 has 13 amino acids. In DNA form, the CDR3 reads TGTGCCACCACTGGACAGCCCTATCAGCCCCAGCATTTT. Translation: CATTGQPYQPQHF.